This TCR beta chain was retrieved from a study of early T cells in non-severe SARS-CoV-2 infection. Germline V gene data show CDR1 as GTSNPN and CDR2 as SVGIG (reference sequence). Trimming stripped 0 bases from V and 4 bases from J, with 9 bases between. The length of the CDR3 is 13 residues. Unique molecular identifiers were added to individual cDNA molecules. Via MiXCR, TCRdb re-called the 5' RACE reads, giving one row per CDR3 protein. The sample shows about 37,000 distinct CDR3 sequences, roughly 5% of them seen only once. This clonotype was seen ten or more times. V gene TRBV30 combines with J gene TRBJ1-1; no clear D gene. The specimen sequenced was whole blood. This clonotype was sampled from an adult who was a healthcare worker with PCR-confirmed SARS-CoV-2 infection or an uninfected control (not recorded which). CDR3 region: CAWSVESGTEAFF. Here the CDR3 DNA reads TGTGCCTGGAGTGTAGAGAGTGGCACTGAAGCTTTCTTT.